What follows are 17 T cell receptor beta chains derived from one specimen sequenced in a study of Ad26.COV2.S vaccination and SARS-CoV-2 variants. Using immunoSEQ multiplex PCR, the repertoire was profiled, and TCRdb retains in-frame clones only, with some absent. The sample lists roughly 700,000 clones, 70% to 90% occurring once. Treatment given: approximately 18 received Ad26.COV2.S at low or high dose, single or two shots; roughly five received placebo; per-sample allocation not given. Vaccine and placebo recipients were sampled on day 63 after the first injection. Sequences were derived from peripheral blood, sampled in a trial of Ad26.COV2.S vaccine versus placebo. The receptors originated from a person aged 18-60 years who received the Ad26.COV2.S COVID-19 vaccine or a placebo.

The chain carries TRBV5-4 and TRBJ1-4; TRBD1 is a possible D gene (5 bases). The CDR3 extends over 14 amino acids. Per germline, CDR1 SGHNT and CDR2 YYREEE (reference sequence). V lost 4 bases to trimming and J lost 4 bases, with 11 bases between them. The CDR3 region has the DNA TGTGCCAGCAGCCGGGGGGGAAATAATGAAAAACTGTTTTTT. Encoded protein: CASSRGGNNEKLFF.

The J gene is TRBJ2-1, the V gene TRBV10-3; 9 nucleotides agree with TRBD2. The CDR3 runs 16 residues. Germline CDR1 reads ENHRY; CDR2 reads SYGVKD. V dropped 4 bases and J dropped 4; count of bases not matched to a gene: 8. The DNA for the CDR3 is TGTGCCATCAGTGGCCCAAGGAGCGGGGGGTACAATGAGCAGTTCTTC. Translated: CAISGPRSGGYNEQFF.

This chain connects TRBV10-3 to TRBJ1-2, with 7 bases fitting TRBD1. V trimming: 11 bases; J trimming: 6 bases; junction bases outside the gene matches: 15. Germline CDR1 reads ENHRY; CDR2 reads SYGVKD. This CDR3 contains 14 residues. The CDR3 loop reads CAATENRDSHGYTF. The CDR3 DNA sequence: TGTGCCGCCACGGAGAACCGGGACAGCCATGGCTACACCTTC.

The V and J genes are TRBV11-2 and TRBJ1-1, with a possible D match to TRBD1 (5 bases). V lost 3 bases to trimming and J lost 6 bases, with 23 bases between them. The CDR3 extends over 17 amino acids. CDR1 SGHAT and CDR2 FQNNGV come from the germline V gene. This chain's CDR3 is CASSFGAEGRVGAEAFF. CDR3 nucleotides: TGTGCCAGCAGCTTTGGGGCGGAGGGGAGGGTTGGCGCTGAAGCTTTCTTT.

This CDR3 reads CASSVDRVGEQYF. Written as DNA, the CDR3 is TGTGCCAGCAGTGTAGACAGGGTAGGCGAGCAGTACTTC. The chain has TRBV2 and TRBJ2-7; TRBD1 matches 7 bases. The CDR3 runs to 13 residues. Germline trimming cut 4 bases from V and 6 bases from J; bases unmatched to any gene: 6. Per the germline V gene, CDR1 is SNHLY and CDR2 is FYNNEI.

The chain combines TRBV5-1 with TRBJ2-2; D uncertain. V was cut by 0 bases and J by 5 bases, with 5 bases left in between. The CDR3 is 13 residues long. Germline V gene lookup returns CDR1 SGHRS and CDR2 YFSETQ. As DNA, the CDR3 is TGCGCCAGCAGCTTGGAGACTACCGGGGAGCTGTTTTTT. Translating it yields CASSLETTGELFF. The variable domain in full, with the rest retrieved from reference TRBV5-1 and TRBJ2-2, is KAGVTQTPRYLIKTRGQQVTLSCSPISGHRSVSWYQQTPGQGLQFLFEYFSETQRNKGNFPGRFSGRQFSNSRSEMNVSTLELGDSALYLCASSLETTGELFFGEGSRLTVL.

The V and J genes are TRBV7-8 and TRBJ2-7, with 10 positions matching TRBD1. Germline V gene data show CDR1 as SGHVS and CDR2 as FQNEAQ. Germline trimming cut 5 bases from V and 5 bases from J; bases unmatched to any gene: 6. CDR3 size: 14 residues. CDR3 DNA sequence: TGTGCCAGCAGCCCTGGACAGGGGGGGGACGAGCAGTACTTC. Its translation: CASSPGQGGDEQYF.

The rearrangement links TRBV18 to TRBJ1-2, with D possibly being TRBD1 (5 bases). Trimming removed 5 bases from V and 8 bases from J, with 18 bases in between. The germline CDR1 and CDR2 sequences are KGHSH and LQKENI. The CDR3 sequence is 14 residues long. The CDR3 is CASSTDSVLSGYTF. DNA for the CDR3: TGTGCCAGCTCAACAGACAGTGTATTGAGCGGCTACACCTTC.

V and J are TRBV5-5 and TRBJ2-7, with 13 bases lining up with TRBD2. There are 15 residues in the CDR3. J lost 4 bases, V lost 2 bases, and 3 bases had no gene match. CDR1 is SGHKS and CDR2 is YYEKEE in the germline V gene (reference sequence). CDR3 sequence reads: CASSFGLAGAYEQYF. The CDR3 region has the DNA TGTGCCAGCAGCTTCGGACTAGCGGGGGCATACGAGCAGTACTTC.

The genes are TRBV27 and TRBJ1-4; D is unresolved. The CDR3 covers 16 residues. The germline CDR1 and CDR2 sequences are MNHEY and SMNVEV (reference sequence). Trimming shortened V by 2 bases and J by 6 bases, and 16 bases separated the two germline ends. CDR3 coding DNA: TGTGCCAGCAGTTTAAGACGGGATCCGAGGGATGAAAAACTGTTTTTT. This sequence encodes CASSLRRDPRDEKLFF. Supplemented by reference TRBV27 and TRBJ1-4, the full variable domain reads EAQVTQNPRYLITVTGKKLTVTCSQNMNHEYMSWYRQDPGLGLRQIYYSMNVEVTDKGDVPEGYKVSRKEKRNFPLILESPSPNQTSLYFCASSLRRDPRDEKLFFGSGTQLSVL.

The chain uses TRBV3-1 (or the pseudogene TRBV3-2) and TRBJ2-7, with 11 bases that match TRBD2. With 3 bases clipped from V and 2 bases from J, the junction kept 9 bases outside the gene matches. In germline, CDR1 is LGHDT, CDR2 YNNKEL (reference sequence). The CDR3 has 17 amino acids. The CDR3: CASSHALAGVRTYEQYF. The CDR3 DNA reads TGTGCCAGCAGCCACGCACTAGCGGGGGTTCGGACCTACGAGCAGTACTTC.

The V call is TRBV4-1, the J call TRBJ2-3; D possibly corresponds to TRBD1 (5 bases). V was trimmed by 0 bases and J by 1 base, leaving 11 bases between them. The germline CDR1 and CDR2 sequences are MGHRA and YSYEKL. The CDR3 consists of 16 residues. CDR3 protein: CASSQEGTGGTDTQYF. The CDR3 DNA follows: TGCGCCAGCAGCCAAGAAGGCACAGGAGGCACAGATACGCAGTATTTT.

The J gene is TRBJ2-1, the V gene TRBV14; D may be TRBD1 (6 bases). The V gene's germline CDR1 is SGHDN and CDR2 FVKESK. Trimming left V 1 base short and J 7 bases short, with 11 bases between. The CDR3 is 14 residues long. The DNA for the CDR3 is TGTGCCAGCAGCCAAGCGGCGACAGGTAATGAGCAGTTCTTC. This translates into CASSQAATGNEQFF.

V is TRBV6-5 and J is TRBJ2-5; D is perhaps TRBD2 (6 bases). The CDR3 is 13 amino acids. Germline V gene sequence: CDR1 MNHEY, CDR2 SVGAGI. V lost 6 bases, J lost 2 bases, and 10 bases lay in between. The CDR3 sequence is CASSPGLQETQYF. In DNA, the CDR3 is TGTGCCAGCAGCCCGGGACTGCAAGAGACCCAGTACTTC.

The CDR3 nucleotides are TGTGCCAGCACCCTTAGCGGCGGGGAGACCCAGTACTTC. This encodes CASTLSGGETQYF. The rearrangement joins TRBV12-3 or TRBV12-4 to TRBJ2-5; D might be TRBD2 (6 bases). The CDR3 runs to 13 residues. V was clipped by 7 bases and J by 5 bases, with 14 bases between them.

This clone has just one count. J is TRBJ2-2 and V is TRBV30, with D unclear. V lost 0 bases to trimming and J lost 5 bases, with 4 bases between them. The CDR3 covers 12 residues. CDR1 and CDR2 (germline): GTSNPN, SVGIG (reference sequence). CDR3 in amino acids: CAWSVMTGELFF. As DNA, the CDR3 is TGTGCCTGGAGTGTAATGACCGGGGAGCTGTTTTTT.

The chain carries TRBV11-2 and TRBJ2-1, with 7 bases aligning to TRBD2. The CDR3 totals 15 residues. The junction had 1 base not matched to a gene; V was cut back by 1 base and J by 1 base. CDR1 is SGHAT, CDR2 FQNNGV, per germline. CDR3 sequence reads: CASSLGGGSYNEQFF. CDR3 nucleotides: TGTGCCAGCAGCTTAGGGGGGGGGTCCTACAATGAGCAGTTCTTC.